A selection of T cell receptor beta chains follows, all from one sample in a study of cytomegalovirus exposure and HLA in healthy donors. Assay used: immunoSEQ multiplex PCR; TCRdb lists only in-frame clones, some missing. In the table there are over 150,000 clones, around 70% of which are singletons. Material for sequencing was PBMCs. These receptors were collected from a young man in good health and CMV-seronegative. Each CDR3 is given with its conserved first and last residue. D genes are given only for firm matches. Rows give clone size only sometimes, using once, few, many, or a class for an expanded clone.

CASSLGALLNSPLNF TGTGCCAGCAGCTTAGGGGCCCTACTCAATTCACCCCTCAACTTT TRBV7-2 - TRBJ1-6 -
CASSLGTVKNIQYF TGTGCCAGCAGCTTAGGGACAGTCAAAAACATTCAGTACTTC TRBV7-9 - TRBJ2-4 -
CSVGPTGRDEQYF TGCAGCGTTGGACCGACAGGCCGAGACGAGCAGTACTTC TRBV29-1 - TRBJ2-7 -
CASSSPGGPSTDTQYF TGTGCCAGCAGCTCACCGGGGGGCCCTAGCACAGATACGCAGTATTTT TRBV28 few TRBJ2-3 -
CASSIGTVNQPQHF TGTGCCAGCAGTATCGGGACTGTTAATCAGCCCCAGCATTTT TRBV2 - TRBJ1-5 -
CASSPPGGSYNSPLHF TGTGCCAGCAGTCCACCGGGGGGCTCCTATAATTCACCCCTCCACTTT TRBV28 - TRBJ1-6 -
CARSGGHEQYF TGTGCCCGCAGCGGAGGCCACGAGCAGTACTTC TRBV30 - TRBJ2-7 -
CASSPRTNTQYF TGCGCCAGCAGCCCCCGGACTAATACGCAGTATTTT TRBV5-1 - TRBJ2-3 -
CSSSYMDRMTYF TGTTCCAGCAGCTATATGGACAGGATGACTTACTTC TRBV7-9 few TRBJ2-5 TRBD1
CASSPRQGASGTEAFF TGTGCCAGCTCACCACGGCAGGGCGCCTCGGGCACTGAAGCTTTCTTT TRBV18 - TRBJ1-1 -
CASASGSPQPQHF TGTGCCAGCGCCTCAGGTTCCCCTCAGCCCCAGCATTTT TRBV28 - TRBJ1-5 -
CASSLGFSGGTSYEQYF TGTGCCAGCAGCTTGGGGTTTTCGGGGGGGACCTCCTACGAGCAGTACTTC TRBV5-4 once TRBJ2-7 TRBD2
CASSKADGTGELFF TGTGCCAGCAGTAAAGCGGACGGGACCGGGGAGCTGTTTTTT TRBV28 - TRBJ2-2 -
CASTSYPALVRQNLYEQYF TGTGCCAGCACCTCCTACCCAGCGTTAGTACGGCAGAACCTCTACGAGCAGTACTTC TRBV7-8 - TRBJ2-7 -
CATSRDTSSETQYF TGTGCCACCAGCAGAGATACTAGTTCTGAGACCCAGTACTTC TRBV15 - TRBJ2-5 -
CATSPGLGDYEQYF TGTGCCACCTCCCCGGGACTGGGGGACTACGAGCAGTACTTC TRBV28 - TRBJ2-7 -
CASSEGAIPYEQYF TGTGCCAGCAGCGAGGGGGCCATCCCCTACGAGCAGTACTTC TRBV5-4 - TRBJ2-7 TRBD1
CASSLFSGDYEQYF TGTGCCAGCAGTTTATTTAGCGGGGACTACGAGCAGTACTTC TRBV27 - TRBJ2-7 TRBD2
CASSLVPSGGVFNEQFF TGCGCCAGCAGCTTGGTGCCTAGCGGGGGGGTTTTCAATGAGCAGTTCTTC TRBV5-1 - TRBJ2-1 TRBD2